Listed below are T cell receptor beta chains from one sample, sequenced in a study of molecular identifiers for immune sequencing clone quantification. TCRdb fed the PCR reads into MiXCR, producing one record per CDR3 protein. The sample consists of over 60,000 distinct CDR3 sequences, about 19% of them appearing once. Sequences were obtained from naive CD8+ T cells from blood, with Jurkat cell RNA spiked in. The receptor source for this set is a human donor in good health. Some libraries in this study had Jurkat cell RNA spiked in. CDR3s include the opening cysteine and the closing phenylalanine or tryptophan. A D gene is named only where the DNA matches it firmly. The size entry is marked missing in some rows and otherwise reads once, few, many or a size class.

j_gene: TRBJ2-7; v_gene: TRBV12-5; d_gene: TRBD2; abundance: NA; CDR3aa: CASGLGGSYEQYF; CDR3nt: TGTGCTAGTGGTTTGGGCGGGAGCTACGAGCAGTACTTC
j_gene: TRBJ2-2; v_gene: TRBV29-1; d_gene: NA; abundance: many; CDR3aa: CSAQPPNTGELFF; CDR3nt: TGCAGCGCGCAGCCTCCGAACACCGGGGAGCTGTTTTTT
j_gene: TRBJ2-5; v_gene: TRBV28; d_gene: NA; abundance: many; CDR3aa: CASSLVLENMYQETQYF; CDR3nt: TGTGCCAGCAGTTTAGTTTTGGAGAACATGTACCAAGAGACCCAGTACTTC
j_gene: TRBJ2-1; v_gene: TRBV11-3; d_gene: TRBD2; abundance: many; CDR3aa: CASSLSVLAGADEQFF; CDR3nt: TGTGCCAGCAGCTTAAGTGTTCTAGCGGGAGCTGATGAGCAGTTCTTC
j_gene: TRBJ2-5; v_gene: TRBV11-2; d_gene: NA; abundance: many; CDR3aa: CASSLYREHTGETQYF; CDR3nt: TGTGCCAGCAGCTTATACCGGGAGCATACTGGGGAGACCCAGTACTTC
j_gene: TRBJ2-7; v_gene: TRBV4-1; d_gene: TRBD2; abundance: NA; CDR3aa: CASSHSPGTSGSYEQCF; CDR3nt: TGCGCCAGCAGCCATAGCCCCGGGACTAGCGGGAGTTACGAGCAGTGCTTC
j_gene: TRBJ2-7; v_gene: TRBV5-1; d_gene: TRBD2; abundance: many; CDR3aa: CASRLAGGFEQYF; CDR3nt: TGCGCCAGCCGACTAGCGGGAGGATTCGAGCAGTACTTC
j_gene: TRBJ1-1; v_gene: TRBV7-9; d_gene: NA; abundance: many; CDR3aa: CASSPPLVMNTEAFF; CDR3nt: TGTGCCAGCAGCCCCCCGTTGGTCATGAACACTGAAGCTTTCTTT
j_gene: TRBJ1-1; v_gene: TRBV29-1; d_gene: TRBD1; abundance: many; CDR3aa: CSVWGQGANTEAFF; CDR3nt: TGCAGCGTTTGGGGGCAGGGGGCGAACACTGAAGCTTTCTTT
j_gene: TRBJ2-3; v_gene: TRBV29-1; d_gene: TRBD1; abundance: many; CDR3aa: CSVGLKGANTDTQYF; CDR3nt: TGCAGCGTTGGTTTGAAGGGGGCAAACACAGATACGCAGTATTTT
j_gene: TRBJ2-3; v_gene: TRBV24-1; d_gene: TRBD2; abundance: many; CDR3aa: CATWTSEPDTQYF; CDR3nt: TGTGCCACGTGGACTAGCGAGCCAGATACGCAGTATTTT
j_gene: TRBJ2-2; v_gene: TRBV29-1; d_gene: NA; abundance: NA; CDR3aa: CSVVAENTGELFF; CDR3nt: TGCAGCGTTGTAGCGGAGAACACCGGGGAGCTGTTTTTT
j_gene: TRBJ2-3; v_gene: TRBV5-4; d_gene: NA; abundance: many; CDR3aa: CASSPDRTIENTDTQYF; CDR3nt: TGTGCCAGCAGCCCCGATAGAACCATCGAAAACACAGATACGCAGTATTTT
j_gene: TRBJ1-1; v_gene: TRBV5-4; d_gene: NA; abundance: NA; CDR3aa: CASSLGTVNPEAFF; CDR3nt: TGTGCCAGCAGCTTGGGGACGGTTAACCCTGAAGCTTTCTTT
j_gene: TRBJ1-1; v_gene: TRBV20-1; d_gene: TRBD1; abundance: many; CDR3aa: CSARGPGQAGMNTEAFF; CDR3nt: TGCAGTGCTAGGGGCCCGGGACAGGCGGGCATGAACACTGAAGCTTTCTTT
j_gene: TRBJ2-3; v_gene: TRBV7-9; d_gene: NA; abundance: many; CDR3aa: CASSSPLTASTDTQYF; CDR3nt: TGTGCCAGCAGCTCGCCTTTAACAGCTAGCACAGATACGCAGTATTTT
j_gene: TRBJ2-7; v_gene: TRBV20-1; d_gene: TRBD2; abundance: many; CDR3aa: CSATPTAASGSDEQYF; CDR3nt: TGCAGTGCTACCCCCACGGCGGCTAGCGGGAGTGACGAGCAGTACTTC
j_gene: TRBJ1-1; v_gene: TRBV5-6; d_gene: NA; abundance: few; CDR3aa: CASSPRGDTEAFF; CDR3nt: TGTGCCAGCAGCCCCCGGGGGGACACTGAAGCTTTCTTT
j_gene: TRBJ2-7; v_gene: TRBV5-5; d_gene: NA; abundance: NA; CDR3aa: CANSRLDRGVYEQYF; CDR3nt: TGTGCCAACAGCCGCCTAGATAGAGGGGTTTACGAGCAGTACTTC
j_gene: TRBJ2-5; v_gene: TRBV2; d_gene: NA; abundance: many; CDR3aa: CASKQVRETQYF; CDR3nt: TGTGCCAGCAAGCAGGTCCGAGAGACCCAGTACTTC
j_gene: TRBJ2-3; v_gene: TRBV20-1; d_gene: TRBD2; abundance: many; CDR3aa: CSARSRSGPSTDTQYF; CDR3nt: TGCAGTGCTAGATCTCGTAGCGGGCCTAGCACAGATACGCAGTATTTT
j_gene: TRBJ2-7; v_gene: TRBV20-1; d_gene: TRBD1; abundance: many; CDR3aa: CSAPLVDRGSYEQYF; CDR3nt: TGCAGTGCCCCGCTGGTTGACAGGGGCTCCTACGAGCAGTACTTC
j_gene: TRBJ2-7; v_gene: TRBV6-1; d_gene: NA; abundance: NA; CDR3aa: CASSESAYYPYEQCF; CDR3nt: TGTGCCAGCAGTGAATCGGCTTACTACCCCTACGAGCAGTGCTTC
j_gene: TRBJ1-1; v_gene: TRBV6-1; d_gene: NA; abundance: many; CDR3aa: CASRTPTEPMNTEAFF; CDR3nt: TGTGCCAGCAGAACACCGACAGAACCCATGAACACTGAAGCTTTCTTT
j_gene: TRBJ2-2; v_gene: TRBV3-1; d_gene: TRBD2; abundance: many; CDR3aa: CASSPLAGAVPGELFF; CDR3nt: TGTGCCAGCAGCCCCCTGGCGGGAGCGGTACCCGGGGAGCTGTTTTTT
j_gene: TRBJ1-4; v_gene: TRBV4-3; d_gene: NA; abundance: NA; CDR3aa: CASSQGSGTRISNEQLFF; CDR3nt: TGCGCCAGCAGCCAAGGATCAGGCACAAGGATATCGAATGAACAACTGTTTTTC
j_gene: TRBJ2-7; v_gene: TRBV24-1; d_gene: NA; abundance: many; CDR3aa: CATSEQGNDYEQYF; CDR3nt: TGTGCCACCAGTGAGCAGGGGAACGACTACGAGCAGTACTTC
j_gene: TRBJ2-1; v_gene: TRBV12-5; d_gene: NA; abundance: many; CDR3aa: CASGLRGYPSSYNEQFF; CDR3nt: TGTGCTAGTGGTTTGAGGGGCTACCCGAGCTCCTACAATGAGCAGTTCTTC
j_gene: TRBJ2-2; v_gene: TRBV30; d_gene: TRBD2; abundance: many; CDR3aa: CAWLGLAGGRTGELFF; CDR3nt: TGTGCCTGGCTGGGACTAGCGGGAGGACGGACCGGGGAGCTGTTTTTT
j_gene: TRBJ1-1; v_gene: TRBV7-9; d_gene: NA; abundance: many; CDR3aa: CASSLGSGSGVNTEAFF; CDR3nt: TGTGCCAGCAGCTTAGGCTCAGGTTCGGGAGTGAACACTGAAGCTTTCTTT
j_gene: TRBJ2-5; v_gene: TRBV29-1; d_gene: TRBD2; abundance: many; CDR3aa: CSVELAGGPAETQYF; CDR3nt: TGCAGCGTGGAGCTAGCGGGAGGTCCCGCAGAGACCCAGTACTTC
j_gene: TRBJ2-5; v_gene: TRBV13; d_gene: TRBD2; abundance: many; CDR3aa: CASSPKTSGSIETQYF; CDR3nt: TGTGCCAGCAGCCCAAAGACTAGCGGGAGTATAGAGACCCAGTACTTC
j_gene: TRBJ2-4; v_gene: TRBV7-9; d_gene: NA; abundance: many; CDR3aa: CASSSSTELIAKNIQYF; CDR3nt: TGTGCCAGCAGCTCGTCGACAGAACTAATAGCCAAAAACATTCAGTACTTC
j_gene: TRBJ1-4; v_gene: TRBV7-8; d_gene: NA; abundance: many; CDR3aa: CASSFGGQLATNEKLFF; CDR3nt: TGTGCCAGCAGCTTTGGAGGACAGCTTGCAACTAATGAAAAACTGTTTTTT
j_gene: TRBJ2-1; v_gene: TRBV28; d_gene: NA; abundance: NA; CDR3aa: CASSFGTRIKFF; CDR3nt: TGTGCCAGCAGTTTTGGGACCCGTATAAAATTCTTC
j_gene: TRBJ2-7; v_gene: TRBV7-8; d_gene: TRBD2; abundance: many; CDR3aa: CASSLALYGTSVSYEQYF; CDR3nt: TGTGCCAGCAGCTTAGCGTTGTACGGGACTAGCGTTTCCTACGAGCAGTACTTC
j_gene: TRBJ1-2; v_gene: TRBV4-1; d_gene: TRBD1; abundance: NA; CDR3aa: CASNYRTGLNYGYTF; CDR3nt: TGCGCCAGCAACTATAGGACAGGGCTAAACTATGGCTACACCTTC
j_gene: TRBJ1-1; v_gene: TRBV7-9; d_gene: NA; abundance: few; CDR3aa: CASSLARTNEAFF; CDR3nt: TGTGCCAGCAGCTTAGCGCGGACGAATGAAGCTTTCTTT
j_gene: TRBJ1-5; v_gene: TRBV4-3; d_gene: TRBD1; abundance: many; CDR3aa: CASSQDLDRGRQPQHF; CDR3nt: TGCGCCAGCAGCCAAGACCTCGACAGGGGGAGACAGCCCCAGCATTTT
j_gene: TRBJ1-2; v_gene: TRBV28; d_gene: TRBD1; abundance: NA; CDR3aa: CASKNPTGGDGYTF; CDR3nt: TGTGCCAGCAAAAATCCGACAGGGGGTGATGGCTACACCTTC
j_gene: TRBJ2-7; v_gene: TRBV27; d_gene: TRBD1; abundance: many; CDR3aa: CASSLQGAYEQYF; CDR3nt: TGTGCCAGCAGTTTACAGGGGGCCTACGAGCAGTACTTC
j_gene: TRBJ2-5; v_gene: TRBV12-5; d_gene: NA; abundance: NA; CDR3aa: CASGLVPQETQYF; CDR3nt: TGTGCTAGTGGTTTGGTACCCCAAGAGACCCAGTACTTC
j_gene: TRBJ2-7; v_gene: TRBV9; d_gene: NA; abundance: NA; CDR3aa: CASSVQPDYEQYF; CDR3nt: TGTGCCAGCAGCGTACAGCCCGATTACGAGCAGTACTTC
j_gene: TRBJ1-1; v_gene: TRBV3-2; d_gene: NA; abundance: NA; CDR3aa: CALPIPGQPLMNTEAFF; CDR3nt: TGTGCCTTACCAATTCCGGGACAGCCCCTTATGAACACTGAAGCTTTCTTT
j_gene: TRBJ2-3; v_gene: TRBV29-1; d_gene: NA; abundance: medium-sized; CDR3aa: CSVESGTTDTQYF; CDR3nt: TGCAGCGTGGAGAGCGGCACCACAGATACGCAGTATTTT
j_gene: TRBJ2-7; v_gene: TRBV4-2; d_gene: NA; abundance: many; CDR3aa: CASSQRYSASYEQYF; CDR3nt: TGTGCCAGCAGCCAACGATACAGTGCGTCCTACGAGCAGTACTTC
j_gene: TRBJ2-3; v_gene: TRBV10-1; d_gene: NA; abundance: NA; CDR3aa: CASSESAPPDTQYF; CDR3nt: TGCGCCAGCAGTGAGTCGGCCCCCCCAGATACGCAGTATTTT
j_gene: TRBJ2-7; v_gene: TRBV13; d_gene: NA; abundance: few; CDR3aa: CASSIMGQHEQYF; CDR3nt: TGTGCCAGCAGCATTATGGGGCAGCACGAGCAGTACTTC
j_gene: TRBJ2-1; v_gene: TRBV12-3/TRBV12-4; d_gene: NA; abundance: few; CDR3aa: CASSNPTTEQFF; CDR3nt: TGTGCCAGCAGCAACCCTACCACTGAGCAGTTCTTC
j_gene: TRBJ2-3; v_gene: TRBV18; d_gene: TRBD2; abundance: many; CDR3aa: CASSPITYDEREVTDTQYF; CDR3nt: TGTGCCAGCTCACCAATCACGTACGACGAGCGGGAGGTCACAGATACGCAGTATTTT
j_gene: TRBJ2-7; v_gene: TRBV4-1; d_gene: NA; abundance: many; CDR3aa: CASSQDRFSYEQYF; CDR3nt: TGCGCCAGCAGCCAAGACAGGTTCTCCTACGAGCAGTACTTC
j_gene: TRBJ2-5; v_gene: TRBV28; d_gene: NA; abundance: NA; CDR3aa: CASSLWGRQETQYF; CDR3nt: TGTGCCAGCAGTTTATGGGGCAGGCAAGAGACCCAGTACTTC
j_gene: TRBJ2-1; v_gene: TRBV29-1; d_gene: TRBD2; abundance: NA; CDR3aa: CSVSGLAAGNEQFF; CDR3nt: TGCAGCGTGTCGGGACTAGCGGCGGGTAATGAGCAGTTCTTC
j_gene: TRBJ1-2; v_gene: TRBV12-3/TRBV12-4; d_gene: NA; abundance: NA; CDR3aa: CATLSAGTDGYTF; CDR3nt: TGTGCCACCTTGTCCGCCGGAACCGATGGCTACACCTTC
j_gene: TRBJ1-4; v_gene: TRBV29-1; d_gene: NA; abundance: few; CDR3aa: CGFRGGRLGEKLSF; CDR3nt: TGCGGTTTTCGGGGGGGCCGTCTGGGTGAAAAACTGTCTTTT